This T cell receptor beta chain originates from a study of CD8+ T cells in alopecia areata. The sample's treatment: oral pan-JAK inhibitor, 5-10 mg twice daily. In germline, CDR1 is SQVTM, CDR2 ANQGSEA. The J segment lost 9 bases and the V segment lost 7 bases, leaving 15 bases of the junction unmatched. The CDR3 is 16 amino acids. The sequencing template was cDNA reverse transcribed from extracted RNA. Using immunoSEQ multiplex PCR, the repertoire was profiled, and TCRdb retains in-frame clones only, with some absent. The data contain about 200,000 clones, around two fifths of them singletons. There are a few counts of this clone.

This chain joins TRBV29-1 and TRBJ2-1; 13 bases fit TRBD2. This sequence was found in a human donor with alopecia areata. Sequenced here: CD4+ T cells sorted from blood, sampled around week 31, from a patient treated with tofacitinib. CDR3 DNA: TGCAGCGCTAGAGGACTAGCGGGAGCAATATATAGTGAGCAGTTCTTC. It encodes CSARGLAGAIYSEQFF.